There are a few counts of the clone carrying this TCR beta chain. Its antigen is not known. This sample was taken from a study of beta chain features in type 1 diabetes. About the research overall: Healthy donors, compared against patients, showed similar age, gender and cell yields. Across all samples, about 100,000,000 sorted cells were examined.

General observations from the study: Sequencing of cDNA might inflate the share of cells that strongly express TCR.

Expressed TCRB transcripts were sequenced, since all the RNA that had been isolated was reverse transcribed. TCRdb's copy holds only in-frame clones and misses some; the assay was immunoSEQ multiplex PCR. This sample yields 130,000 to 150,000 clones, of which just over 9% are seen a single time; 0.68% belongs to the top ten. Source material: central memory CD4+ T cells from blood. This TCR was sampled from a man between 18 and 29 years old in good health.

The CDR3 DNA reads as TGTGCCAGCAGCAAGGCCCTAGCTAGCTATGGCTACACCTTC. Its translation: CASSKALASYGYTF. This chain uses TRBV5-6 with TRBJ1-2; no clear D gene. V gave up 4 bases and J gave up 4 bases, with 14 bases separating them. The germline V gene encodes CDR1 SGHDT and CDR2 YYEEEE. The CDR3 consists of 14 residues.